A selection of T cell receptor beta chains follows, all from one sample in a study of T cell responses to AZD1222 COVID-19 vaccine. Assay used: immunoSEQ multiplex PCR; TCRdb lists only in-frame clones, some missing. The profile covers about 76,000 clones, with approximately 80% appearing a single time and 27% taken by the ten largest. Sequencing was performed on peripheral blood, taken 28 days after the second dose of the MenACWY control vaccine. The receptors come from an adult who received the MenACWY meningococcal vaccine as a control. CDR3s include the opening cysteine and the closing phenylalanine or tryptophan. The order of the fields is J gene, clone size, V gene, D gene, CDR3 DNA, CDR3 protein. D genes are given only for firm matches. Clone size is given for some rows only: seen once, a few or many times, or a class if the clone is expanded.

TRBJ1-5 | . | TRBV28 | TRBD1 | TGTGCCAGCAGTTTTGGGGACAGGGTAGGTCAGCCCCAGCATTTT | CASSFGDRVGQPQHF
TRBJ2-6 | once | TRBV7-8 | . | TGTGCCAGCAGCTTAAATTTTGGGGCCAACGTCCTGACTTTC | CASSLNFGANVLTF
TRBJ1-1 | . | TRBV6-5 | . | TGTGCCAGCAGGCCTAACAGGGTGATAGTTGAAGCTTTCTTT | CASRPNRVIVEAFF
TRBJ1-5 | . | TRBV2 | . | TGTGCCGTGAAACAGGAAAGCAATCAGCCCCAGCATTTT | CAVKQESNQPQHF
TRBJ2-5 | . | TRBV18 | . | TGTGCCAGCTCACCATCTCGGGAGACCCAGTACTTC | CASSPSRETQYF
TRBJ2-5 | . | TRBV2 | TRBD2 | TGTGCCAGCAGTGACGGACTAGCGGGGCCAATAGGGACCCAGTACTTC | CASSDGLAGPIGTQYF
TRBJ1-1 | . | TRBV11-2 | TRBD1 | TGTGCCAGCAGCTTCGGACAGGGACGCGAAGCTTTCTTT | CASSFGQGREAFF
TRBJ1-1 | . | TRBV5-1 | . | TGCGCCAGCAGCTCGGGCCTTCAGCGGGGCACGAACACTGAAGCTTTCTTT | CASSSGLQRGTNTEAFF
TRBJ2-1 | . | TRBV9 | . | TGTGCCAGCAGCGTAGGAAGTATCCCGACCTACAATGAGCAGTTCTTC | CASSVGSIPTYNEQFF
TRBJ2-6 | . | TRBV7-2 | TRBD1 | TGTGCCAGCAGCCTCCGACAGGGCTGGGCCAACGTCCTGACTTTC | CASSLRQGWANVLTF